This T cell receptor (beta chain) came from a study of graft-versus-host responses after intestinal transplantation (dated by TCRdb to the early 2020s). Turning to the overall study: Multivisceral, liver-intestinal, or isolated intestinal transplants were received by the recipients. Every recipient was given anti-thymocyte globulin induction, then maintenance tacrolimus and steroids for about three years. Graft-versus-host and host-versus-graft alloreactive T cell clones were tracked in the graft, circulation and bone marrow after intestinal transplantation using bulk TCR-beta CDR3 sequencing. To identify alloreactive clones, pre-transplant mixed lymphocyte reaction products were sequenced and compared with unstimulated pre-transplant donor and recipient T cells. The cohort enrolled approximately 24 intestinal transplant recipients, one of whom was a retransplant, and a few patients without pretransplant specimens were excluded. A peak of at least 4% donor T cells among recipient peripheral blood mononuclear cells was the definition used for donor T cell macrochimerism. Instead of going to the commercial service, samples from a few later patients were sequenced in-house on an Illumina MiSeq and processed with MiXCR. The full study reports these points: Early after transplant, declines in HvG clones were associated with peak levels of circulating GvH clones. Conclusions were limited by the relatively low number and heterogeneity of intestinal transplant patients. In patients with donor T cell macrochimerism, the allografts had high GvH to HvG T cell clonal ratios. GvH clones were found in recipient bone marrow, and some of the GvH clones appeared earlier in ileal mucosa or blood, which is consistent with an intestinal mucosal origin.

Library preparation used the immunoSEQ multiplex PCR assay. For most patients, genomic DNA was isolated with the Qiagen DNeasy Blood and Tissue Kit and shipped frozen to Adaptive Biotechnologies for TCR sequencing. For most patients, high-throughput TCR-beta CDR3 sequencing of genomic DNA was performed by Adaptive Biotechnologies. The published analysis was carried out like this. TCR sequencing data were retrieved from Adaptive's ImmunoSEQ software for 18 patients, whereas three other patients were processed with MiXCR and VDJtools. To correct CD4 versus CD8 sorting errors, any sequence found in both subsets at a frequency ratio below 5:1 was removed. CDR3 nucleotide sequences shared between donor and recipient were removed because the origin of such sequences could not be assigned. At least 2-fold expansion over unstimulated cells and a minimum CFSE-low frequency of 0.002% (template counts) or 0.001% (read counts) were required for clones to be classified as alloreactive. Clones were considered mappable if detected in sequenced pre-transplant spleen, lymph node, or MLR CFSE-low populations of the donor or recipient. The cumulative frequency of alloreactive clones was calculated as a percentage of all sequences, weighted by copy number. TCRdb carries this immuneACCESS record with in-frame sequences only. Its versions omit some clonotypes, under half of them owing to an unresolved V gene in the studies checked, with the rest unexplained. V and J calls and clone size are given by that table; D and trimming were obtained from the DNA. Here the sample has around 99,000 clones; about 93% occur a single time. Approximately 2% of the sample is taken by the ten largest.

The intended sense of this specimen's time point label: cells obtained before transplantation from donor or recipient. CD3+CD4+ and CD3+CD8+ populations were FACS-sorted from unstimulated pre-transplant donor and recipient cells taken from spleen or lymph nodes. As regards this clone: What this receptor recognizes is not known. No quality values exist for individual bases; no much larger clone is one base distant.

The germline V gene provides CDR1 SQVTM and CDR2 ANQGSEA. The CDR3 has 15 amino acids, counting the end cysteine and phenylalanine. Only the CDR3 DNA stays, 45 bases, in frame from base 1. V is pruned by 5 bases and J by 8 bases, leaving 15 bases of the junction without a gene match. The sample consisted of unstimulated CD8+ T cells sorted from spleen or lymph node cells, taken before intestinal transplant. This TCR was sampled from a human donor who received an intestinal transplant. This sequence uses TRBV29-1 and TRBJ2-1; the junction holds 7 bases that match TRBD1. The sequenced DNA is TGCAGCGTTATTTCCTTCGGACAGGCCGGGGATGAGCAGTTCTTC. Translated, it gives CSVISFGQAGDEQFF.